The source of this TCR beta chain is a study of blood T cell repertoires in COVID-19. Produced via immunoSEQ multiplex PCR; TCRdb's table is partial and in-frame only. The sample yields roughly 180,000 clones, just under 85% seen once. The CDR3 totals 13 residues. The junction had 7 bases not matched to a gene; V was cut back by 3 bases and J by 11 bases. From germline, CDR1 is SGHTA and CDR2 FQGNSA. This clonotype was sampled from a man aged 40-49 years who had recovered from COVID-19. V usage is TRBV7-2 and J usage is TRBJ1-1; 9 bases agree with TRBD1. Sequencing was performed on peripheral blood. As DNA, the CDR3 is TGTGCCAGCAGCTTGACGGGACAGGGTTCGGCTTTCTTT. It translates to CASSLTGQGSAFF.